This paragraph covers one T cell receptor (beta chain) sequence. Its specificity is not known. The record originates from a study of response to subunit inactivated influenza vaccine. Broader study findings: The authors suggested that few new T cells are recruited per seasonal influenza vaccination.

V lost 5 bases and J 5 bases, leaving 13 bases between the germline ends. This CDR3 is 14 amino acids long. TCRdb re-called the RT-PCR reads with MiXCR, one entry per CDR3 protein. Of some 500,000 distinct CDR3 sequences detected, 25% appear once; the ten largest clones hold under 2.5%. This chain links TRBV12-3 or TRBV12-4 with TRBJ1-5; D may be TRBD1 (5 bases). Sequenced here: CD4+ T cells sorted from PBMCs, sampled 5 to 6 days after vaccination. The source of this sequence is a man between 45 and 60 years old who received an inactivated influenza vaccine. CDR3 loop: CASSLARAHQPQHF. In DNA, the CDR3 is TGTGCCAGCAGTCTCGCCAGGGCCCATCAGCCCCAGCATTTT.